This T cell receptor (beta chain) emerged from a study of control samples from healthy donors and cancer patients. Trimming removed 0 bases at V and 6 bases at J, with 3 bases between. CDR3 length: 13 amino acids. CDR1 and CDR2 from the germline V gene are MRHNA and SNTAGT. Using immunoSEQ multiplex PCR, the repertoire was profiled, and TCRdb retains in-frame clones only, with some absent. The sample includes some 100,000 clones, over 75% seen only once; the top ten take 4.4%. The source material was blood. The chain carries TRBV6-4 and TRBJ1-6; unclear D gene. The TCR was taken from a human donor in good health. The donor label of this sample is uncertain. CDR3 DNA sequence: TGTGCCAGCAGTGACTCGAGTAATTCACCCCTCCACTTT. Encoded protein: CASSDSSNSPLHF.